This entry lists 27 T cell receptor beta chains sequenced from one sample in a study of sequential checkpoint blockade in melanoma. As to treatment: randomized to nivolumab then ipilimumab (arm A) or the reverse (arm B). Measured with immunoSEQ multiplex PCR; TCRdb has only the in-frame clones, and not every one. This repertoire shows around 39,000 clones, 84% found once; its top ten account for less than 7%. Sample: CD8+ T cells sorted from blood (inferred from file names), taken from a patient given nivolumab and ipilimumab in sequence. The receptors stem from a human donor with melanoma.

The rearrangement links TRBV7-9 to TRBJ2-1; 7 nucleotides align to TRBD1. V shed 4 bases and J 7 bases; nucleotides not matched to a gene: 4. CDR1 is SEHNR and CDR2 is FQNEAQ in the germline V gene (reference sequence). The CDR3 extends over 13 amino acids. The CDR3, as DNA: TGTGCCAGCAGCTACTCAGGGGGAAATGAGCAGTTCTTC. It translates to CASSYSGGNEQFF. The variable domain in full, completed from reference TRBV7-9 and TRBJ2-1, reads DTGVSQNPRHKITKRGQNVTFRCDPISEHNRLYWYRQTLGQGPEFLTYFQNEAQLEKSRLLSDRFSAERPKGSFSTLEIQRTEQGDSAMYLCASSYSGGNEQFFGPGTRLTVL.

The chain recombines TRBV6-1 with TRBJ2-5; maybe TRBD1 (5 bases). With the DNA end fitting TRBJ2-7 better, the J assignment may be wrong. Germline CDR1 reads MNHNS; CDR2 reads SASEGT. The CDR3 sequence is 15 residues long. CDR3 DNA sequence: TGTGCCAGCAGTGAAGCGGCAGGGTGGACCTACGAGCAGTACTTC. Translation gives CASSEAAGWTYEQYF.

This chain connects TRBV9 to TRBJ2-7; TRBD1 aligns across 8 bases. Germline V gene sequence: CDR1 SGDLS, CDR2 YYNGEE. The length of the CDR3 is 14 residues. V trimming: 3 bases; J trimming: 5 bases; junction bases outside the gene matches: 7. CDR3 loop: CASSARQGWDEQYF. The CDR3 nucleotides read TGTGCCAGCAGCGCCCGACAGGGGTGGGACGAGCAGTACTTC.

The chain is built from TRBV20-1 and TRBJ2-7; no firm D call. Looked up from germline, CDR1 is DFQATT and CDR2 is SNEGSKA (reference sequence). The CDR3 covers 11 residues. Between the trimmed V and J ends, which lost 3 bases and 1 base, there was a span of 4 bases. The CDR3 DNA sequence: TGCAGTGCTAGTCAATCCTACGAGCAGTACTTC. Residues: CSASQSYEQYF.

The V and J genes are TRBV27 and TRBJ2-7; D uncertain. V was cut by 0 bases and J by 4 bases, with 7 bases left in between. Germline CDR1 MNHEY, CDR2 SMNVEV (reference sequence). The CDR3 runs 13 residues. This CDR3 reads CASSLSRRYEQYF. The CDR3 DNA follows: TGTGCCAGCAGTTTATCACGCAGATACGAGCAGTACTTC.

This rearrangement joins TRBV5-6 to TRBJ1-5, with a weak D call TRBD1 (5 bases). V was trimmed by 2 bases and J by 5 bases, leaving 5 bases between them. Germline lookup yields CDR1 SGHDT and CDR2 YYEEEE. CDR3 length: 12 residues. CDR3: CASSLGDQPQHF. CDR3 coding DNA: TGTGCCAGCAGCTTAGGGGATCAGCCCCAGCATTTT.

This chain joins TRBV9 and TRBJ2-1, with TRBD2 identical over 10 bases. The junction had 11 bases not matched to a gene; V was cut back by 4 bases and J by 7 bases. The germline V gene has CDR1 SGDLS and CDR2 YYNGEE. The CDR3 extends over 16 amino acids. CDR3 amino acids: CASSQTWLAGVNEQFF. The CDR3 region has the DNA TGTGCCAGCAGCCAAACGTGGCTAGCGGGAGTAAATGAGCAGTTCTTC.

The CDR3 DNA reads TGTGCCAGCAGCTTAGCGGCAGGGGTCGCCAGTAATTCACCCCTCCACTTT. Translated: CASSLAAGVASNSPLHF. V usage is TRBV7-8 and J usage is TRBJ1-6, with D perhaps matching TRBD1 (6 bases). V lost 0 bases and J lost 6, with 15 bases in between. The CDR3 runs 17 residues. Germline-derived CDR1 and CDR2 are SGHVS and FQNEAQ.

This chain joins TRBV27 and TRBJ1-2; tentatively, D is TRBD1 (6 bases). The CDR3 has 14 residues. Germline lookup yields CDR1 MNHEY and CDR2 SMNVEV (reference sequence). Trimming left V 6 bases short and J 8 bases short, with 19 bases between. CDR3: CASRVGGGPGGYTF. The CDR3 region has the DNA TGTGCCAGCAGGGTAGGGGGGGGGCCGGGAGGCTACACCTTC.

The genes are TRBV7-9 and TRBJ2-5; 9 bases fit TRBD1. Germline V gives CDR1 SEHNR, CDR2 FQNEAQ (reference sequence). Germline trimming cut 7 bases from V and 5 bases from J; bases unmatched to any gene: 8. CDR3 length: 14 amino acids. CDR3 region: CASTKTGGFETQYF. The CDR3 region has the DNA TGTGCCAGCACCAAGACAGGGGGATTTGAGACCCAGTACTTC.

V and J are TRBV7-6 and TRBJ2-7, with TRBD1 matching over 8 bases. Trimming at V came to 5 bases and at J to 2 bases, leaving 8 bases not matched to a gene. Germline V lookup: CDR1 SGHVS, CDR2 FNYEAQ. The CDR3 runs 15 residues. The CDR3: CASSPTPGQAYEQYF. CDR3 sequence (DNA): TGTGCCAGCAGCCCGACCCCGGGACAGGCCTACGAGCAGTACTTC.

By share of the sample, this clone is large. This sequence joins TRBV6-4 and TRBJ2-1, with TRBD2 identical over 10 bases. The CDR3 has 16 residues. Losses at the gene ends were 3 bases for V and 3 bases for J; bases not matched to a gene: 5. From germline, CDR1 is MRHNA and CDR2 SNTAGT. For the CDR3, the DNA is TGTGCCAGCAGTGAGGAGGCTAGCGGGGGCTACAATGAGCAGTTCTTC. Encoded protein: CASSEEASGGYNEQFF.

This clone was counted once. This sequence joins TRBV4-2 and TRBJ1-2; 7 nucleotides align to TRBD1. The V and J ends lost 6 bases and 7 bases, in that order; junction bases with no gene match: 14. The CDR3 runs to 15 residues. Germline V gives CDR1 LGHNA, CDR2 YNFKEQ. CDR3 amino acids: CASRDPTGDSSGYTF. The DNA of the CDR3 is TGTGCCAGCAGAGACCCAACAGGGGATAGTAGTGGCTACACCTTC.

The count of this clone is one. The rearrangement joins TRBV27 to TRBJ1-1, with D possibly matching TRBD1 (6 bases). V lost 7 bases and J 1 base, leaving 16 bases between the germline ends. The CDR3 has 15 residues. Germline assignment: CDR1 MNHEY and CDR2 SMNVEV (reference sequence). CDR3 bases: TGTGCCAGCACCCCGCTGGGGGGGGCGAACACTGAAGCTTTCTTT. It encodes CASTPLGGANTEAFF.

The rearrangement uses TRBV29-1 and TRBJ2-3; D is possibly TRBD2 (5 bases). Germline V gene lookup returns CDR1 SQVTM and CDR2 ANQGSEA. The CDR3 sequence is 13 residues long. V lost 7 bases and J 4 bases, leaving 15 bases between the germline ends. In DNA form, the CDR3 reads TGCAGCGCAACCGCCGGGGTCGCAGATACGCAGTATTTT. This encodes CSATAGVADTQYF.

This chain connects TRBV27 to TRBJ2-3; 11 bases are shared with TRBD2. The length of the CDR3 is 17 residues. Germline V gene data show CDR1 as MNHEY and CDR2 as SMNVEV (reference sequence). Unmatched junction bases numbered 7, after V lost 2 bases and J lost 3 bases. For the CDR3, the DNA is TGTGCCAGCAGTTTAGATAGCGGGAGGGCCGTTACAGATACGCAGTATTTT. Its protein product is CASSLDSGRAVTDTQYF.

The CDR3 DNA reads as TGTGCCAGCAGCTTGTCAGGGAACACCGGGGAGCTGTTTTTT. This codes for CASSLSGNTGELFF. The chain couples TRBV11-2 to TRBJ2-2, with unresolved D. Trimming cost V 3 bases and J 1 base, with 6 bases left between them. Germline assignment: CDR1 SGHAT and CDR2 FQNNGV. This CDR3 contains 14 residues.

In this sample, this clone turned up a few times. The sample contains more than one DNA sequence encoding this CDR3. The chain is built from TRBV27 and TRBJ2-7; D remains unclear. Germline V gene data show CDR1 as MNHEY and CDR2 as SMNVEV (reference sequence). Trimming cost V 5 bases and J 0 bases, with 5 bases left between them. The CDR3 contains 12 residues. In DNA form, the CDR3 reads TGTGCCAGCAGTCCAAACTCCTACGAGCAGTACTTC. Its translation is CASSPNSYEQYF.

The chain has TRBV9 and TRBJ2-3, with D perhaps matching TRBD2 (5 bases). Between the trimmed V and J ends, which lost 0 bases and 0 bases, there was a span of 8 bases. Germline CDR1 SGDLS, CDR2 YYNGEE. CDR3 length: 15 residues. CDR3 in DNA: TGTGCCAGCAGCGTAGACGGACTGAGCACAGATACGCAGTATTTT. Translating it yields CASSVDGLSTDTQYF. The variable domain in full, with the rest retrieved from reference TRBV9 and TRBJ2-3, is DSGVTQTPKHLITATGQRVTLRCSPRSGDLSVYWYQQSLDQGLQFLIQYYNGEERAKGNILERFSAQQFPDLHSELNLSSLELGDSALYFCASSVDGLSTDTQYFGPGTRLTVL.

The V call is TRBV5-1, the J call TRBJ2-7; D is unresolved. Germline V CDR1 and CDR2: SGHRS, YFSETQ. Trimming took off 2 bases at V and 3 bases at J, with 9 bases between the two ends. There are 13 residues in the CDR3. In DNA, the CDR3 is TGCGCCAGCAGCTTCTCGGCAGGCTACGAGCAGTACTTC. The encoded protein is CASSFSAGYEQYF.

This chain joins TRBV28 and TRBJ1-1, with a tentative D call TRBD1 (5 bases). Germline lookup yields CDR1 MDHEN and CDR2 SYDVKM. The length of the CDR3 is 14 residues. Trimming removed 4 bases at V and 6 bases at J, with 15 bases between. CDR3 nucleotide sequence: TGTGCCAGCAGTTATAGGGGCGGGAAGGCTGAAGCTTTCTTT. It encodes CASSYRGGKAEAFF.

The chain couples TRBV28 to TRBJ2-7; 8 positions agree with TRBD2. Germline values: CDR1 MDHEN, CDR2 SYDVKM. The CDR3 sequence is 14 residues long. Germline trimming cut 5 bases from V and 3 bases from J; bases unmatched to any gene: 6. The CDR3 DNA follows: TGTGCCAGCAGTAGCGGGGGAGGGGACTACGAGCAGTACTTC. Translation gives CASSSGGGDYEQYF.

The chain has TRBV5-8 and TRBJ2-3, with 7 bases fitting TRBD1. The CDR3 runs 17 residues. The J segment lost 1 base and the V segment lost 5 bases, leaving 13 bases of the junction unmatched. Germline-derived CDR1 and CDR2 are SGHTS and YDEGEE. The CDR3 loop reads CASRQGQHNLGTDTQYF. The CDR3 nucleotides are TGTGCCAGCAGGCAGGGACAGCACAACCTGGGCACAGATACGCAGTATTTT.

V usage is TRBV5-4 and J usage is TRBJ2-1; 8 bases align to TRBD1. The germline CDR1 and CDR2 sequences are SGHNT and YYREEE (reference sequence). The length of the CDR3 is 12 residues. Losses at the gene ends were 10 bases for V and 6 bases for J; bases not matched to a gene: 6. Here the CDR3 DNA reads TGTGCCGGTAGGACAGGGCTCAATGAGCAGTTCTTC. Its protein is CAGRTGLNEQFF. The full variable domain, completed using reference TRBV5-4 and TRBJ2-1, is ETGVTQSPTHLIKTRGQQVTLRCSSQSGHNTVSWYQQALGQGPQFIFQYYREEENGRGNFPPRFSGLQFPNYSSELNVNALELDDSALYLCAGRTGLNEQFFGPGTRLTVL.

This clone is termed medium-sized. This rearrangement joins TRBV19 to TRBJ1-5; D call uncertain. This CDR3 has 15 residues. V was shortened by 1 base and J by 1 base, with 8 bases between the two germline ends. The germline V gene encodes CDR1 LNHDA and CDR2 SQIVND (reference sequence). CDR3 bases: TGTGCCAGTAGTATAGGCACGCTAAGCAATCAGCCCCAGCATTTT. It translates to CASSIGTLSNQPQHF.

This clone was observed a few times. The rearrangement links TRBV14 to TRBJ2-7; D gene uncertain. Germline CDR1 and CDR2: SGHDN and FVKESK. The V end was cut by 3 bases, the J end by 3 bases, with 3 bases between. CDR3 size: 11 residues. The CDR3 protein is CASSHGYEQYF. The CDR3 nucleotides are TGTGCCAGCAGCCACGGCTACGAGCAGTACTTC.

The chain links TRBV10-1 to TRBJ1-6; the match to TRBD1 covers 7 bases. V was pared by 3 bases and J by 6 bases, with 5 bases of the junction left unmatched. The CDR3 covers 15 residues. Germline lookup yields CDR1 WNHNN and CDR2 SYGVQD (reference sequence). CDR3 in DNA: TGCGCCAGCAGTGAAGAGACAGGGATTAATTCACCCCTCCACTTT. It encodes CASSEETGINSPLHF.